This TCR beta chain was obtained from a study of OX40 agonist ivuxolimab in advanced cancers. The wider study: The patients' treatment was ivuxolimab, an agonistic anti-OX40 (CD134) antibody.

Generated by immunoSEQ multiplex PCR, the TCRdb table keeps only in-frame clones and is missing some. This sample has some 60,000 clones, with more than 85% found just once. The V and J ends lost 3 bases and 10 bases respectively, with 13 bases between them. The V gene's germline CDR1 is MDHEN and CDR2 SYDVKM. The CDR3 is 13 amino acids. The sequence was collected from an adult with an advanced solid tumor such as melanoma, head and neck, liver or kidney cancer. This sample comprised CD4+ or CD8+ T cells sorted from blood, obtained in a trial of the OX40 agonist ivuxolimab. The rearrangement links TRBV28 to TRBJ2-1, with D perhaps TRBD2 (5 bases). CDR3 coding DNA: TGTGCCAGCAGTTTGAGGGCACGGCGGGAGCAGTTCTTC. Protein sequence: CASSLRARREQFF.